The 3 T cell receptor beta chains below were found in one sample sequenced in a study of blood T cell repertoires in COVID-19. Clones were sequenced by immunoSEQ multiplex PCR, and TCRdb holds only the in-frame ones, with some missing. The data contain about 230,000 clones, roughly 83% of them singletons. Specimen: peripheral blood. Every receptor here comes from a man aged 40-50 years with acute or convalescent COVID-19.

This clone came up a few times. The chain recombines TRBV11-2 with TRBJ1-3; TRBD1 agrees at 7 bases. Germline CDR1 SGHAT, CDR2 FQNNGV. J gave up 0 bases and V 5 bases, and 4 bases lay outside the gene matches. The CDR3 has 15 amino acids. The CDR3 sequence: CASSLRGFSGNTIYF. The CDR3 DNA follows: TGTGCCAGCAGCCTCAGGGGGTTCTCTGGAAACACCATATATTTT.

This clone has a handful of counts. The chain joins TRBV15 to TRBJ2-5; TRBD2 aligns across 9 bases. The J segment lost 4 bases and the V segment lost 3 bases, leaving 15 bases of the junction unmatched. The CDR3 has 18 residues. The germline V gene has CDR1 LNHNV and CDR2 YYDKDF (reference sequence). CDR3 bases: TGTGCCACCAGCAGCGGTTTGCGGGAGGGAGCGGGGGTAGAGACCCAGTACTTC. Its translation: CATSSGLREGAGVETQYF.

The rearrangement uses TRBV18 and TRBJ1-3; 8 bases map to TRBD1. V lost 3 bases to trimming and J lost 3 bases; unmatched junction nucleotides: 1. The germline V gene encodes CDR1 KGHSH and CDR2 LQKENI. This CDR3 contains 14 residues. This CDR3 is CASSPGQGGNTIYF. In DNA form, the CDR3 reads TGTGCCAGCTCACCTGGACAGGGTGGAAACACCATATATTTT.